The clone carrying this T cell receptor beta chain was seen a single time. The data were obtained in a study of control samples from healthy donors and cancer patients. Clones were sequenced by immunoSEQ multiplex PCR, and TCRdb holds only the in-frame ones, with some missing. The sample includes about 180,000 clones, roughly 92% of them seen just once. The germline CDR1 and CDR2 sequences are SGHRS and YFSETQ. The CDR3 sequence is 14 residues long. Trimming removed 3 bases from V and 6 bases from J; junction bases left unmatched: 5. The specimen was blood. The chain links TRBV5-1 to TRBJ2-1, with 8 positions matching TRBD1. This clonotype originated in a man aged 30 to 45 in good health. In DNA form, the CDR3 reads TGCGCCAGCAGCTACTACACAGGGGGCAATGAGCAGTTCTTC. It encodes CASSYYTGGNEQFF.